This T cell receptor (beta chain) derives from a study of blood T cell repertoires in COVID-19. Study in general: PBMCs, B-cell-depleted T cells, or T cells were the source of the cDNA or gDNA that made up the material.

CDR1 SGHTA and CDR2 FQGNSA come from the germline V gene. This CDR3 is built from 16 residues. With V trimmed by 2 bases and J by 4 bases, 6 bases remained unmatched. In the original analysis: Nucleated cell number was recorded as an estimate derived from reference gene primer amplification. Repertoires were generated with immunoSEQ multiplex PCR, while TCRdb's copy carries only in-frame clones and drops some. From that table come the V and J calls and clone size; the DNA was used to work out D and trimming. In the table there are some 35,000 clones, around 90% of which are singletons. The chain couples TRBV7-2 to TRBJ2-1; 9 bases are shared with TRBD1. The clonotype was recovered from a man in his 60s with active COVID-19. Sequencing was performed on peripheral blood. The CDR3: CASSLPTGGRYNEQFF. As DNA, the CDR3 is TGTGCCAGCAGCTTACCGACAGGGGGAAGATACAATGAGCAGTTCTTC. The whole variable domain, filled in from reference TRBV7-2 and TRBJ2-1, reads GAGVSQSPSNKVTEKGKDVELRCDPISGHTALYWYRQSLGQGLEFLIYFQGNSAPDKSGLPSDRFSAERTGGSVSTLTIQRTQQEDSAVYLCASSLPTGGRYNEQFFGPGTRLTVL.